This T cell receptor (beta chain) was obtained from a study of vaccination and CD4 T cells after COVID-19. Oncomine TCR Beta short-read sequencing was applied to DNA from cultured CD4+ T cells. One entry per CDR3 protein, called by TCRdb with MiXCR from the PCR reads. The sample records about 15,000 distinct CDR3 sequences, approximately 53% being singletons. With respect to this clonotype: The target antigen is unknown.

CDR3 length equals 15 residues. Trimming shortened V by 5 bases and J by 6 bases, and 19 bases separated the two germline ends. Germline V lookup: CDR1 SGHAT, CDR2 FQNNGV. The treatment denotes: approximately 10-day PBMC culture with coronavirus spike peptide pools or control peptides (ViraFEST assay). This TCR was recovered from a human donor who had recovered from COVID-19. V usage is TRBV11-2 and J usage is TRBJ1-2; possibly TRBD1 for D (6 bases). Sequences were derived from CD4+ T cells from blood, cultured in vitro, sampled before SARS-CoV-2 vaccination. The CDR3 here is CASSNRRGAIDGYTF. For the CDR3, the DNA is TGTGCCAGCAGCAATAGACGGGGGGCGATAGATGGCTACACCTTC.